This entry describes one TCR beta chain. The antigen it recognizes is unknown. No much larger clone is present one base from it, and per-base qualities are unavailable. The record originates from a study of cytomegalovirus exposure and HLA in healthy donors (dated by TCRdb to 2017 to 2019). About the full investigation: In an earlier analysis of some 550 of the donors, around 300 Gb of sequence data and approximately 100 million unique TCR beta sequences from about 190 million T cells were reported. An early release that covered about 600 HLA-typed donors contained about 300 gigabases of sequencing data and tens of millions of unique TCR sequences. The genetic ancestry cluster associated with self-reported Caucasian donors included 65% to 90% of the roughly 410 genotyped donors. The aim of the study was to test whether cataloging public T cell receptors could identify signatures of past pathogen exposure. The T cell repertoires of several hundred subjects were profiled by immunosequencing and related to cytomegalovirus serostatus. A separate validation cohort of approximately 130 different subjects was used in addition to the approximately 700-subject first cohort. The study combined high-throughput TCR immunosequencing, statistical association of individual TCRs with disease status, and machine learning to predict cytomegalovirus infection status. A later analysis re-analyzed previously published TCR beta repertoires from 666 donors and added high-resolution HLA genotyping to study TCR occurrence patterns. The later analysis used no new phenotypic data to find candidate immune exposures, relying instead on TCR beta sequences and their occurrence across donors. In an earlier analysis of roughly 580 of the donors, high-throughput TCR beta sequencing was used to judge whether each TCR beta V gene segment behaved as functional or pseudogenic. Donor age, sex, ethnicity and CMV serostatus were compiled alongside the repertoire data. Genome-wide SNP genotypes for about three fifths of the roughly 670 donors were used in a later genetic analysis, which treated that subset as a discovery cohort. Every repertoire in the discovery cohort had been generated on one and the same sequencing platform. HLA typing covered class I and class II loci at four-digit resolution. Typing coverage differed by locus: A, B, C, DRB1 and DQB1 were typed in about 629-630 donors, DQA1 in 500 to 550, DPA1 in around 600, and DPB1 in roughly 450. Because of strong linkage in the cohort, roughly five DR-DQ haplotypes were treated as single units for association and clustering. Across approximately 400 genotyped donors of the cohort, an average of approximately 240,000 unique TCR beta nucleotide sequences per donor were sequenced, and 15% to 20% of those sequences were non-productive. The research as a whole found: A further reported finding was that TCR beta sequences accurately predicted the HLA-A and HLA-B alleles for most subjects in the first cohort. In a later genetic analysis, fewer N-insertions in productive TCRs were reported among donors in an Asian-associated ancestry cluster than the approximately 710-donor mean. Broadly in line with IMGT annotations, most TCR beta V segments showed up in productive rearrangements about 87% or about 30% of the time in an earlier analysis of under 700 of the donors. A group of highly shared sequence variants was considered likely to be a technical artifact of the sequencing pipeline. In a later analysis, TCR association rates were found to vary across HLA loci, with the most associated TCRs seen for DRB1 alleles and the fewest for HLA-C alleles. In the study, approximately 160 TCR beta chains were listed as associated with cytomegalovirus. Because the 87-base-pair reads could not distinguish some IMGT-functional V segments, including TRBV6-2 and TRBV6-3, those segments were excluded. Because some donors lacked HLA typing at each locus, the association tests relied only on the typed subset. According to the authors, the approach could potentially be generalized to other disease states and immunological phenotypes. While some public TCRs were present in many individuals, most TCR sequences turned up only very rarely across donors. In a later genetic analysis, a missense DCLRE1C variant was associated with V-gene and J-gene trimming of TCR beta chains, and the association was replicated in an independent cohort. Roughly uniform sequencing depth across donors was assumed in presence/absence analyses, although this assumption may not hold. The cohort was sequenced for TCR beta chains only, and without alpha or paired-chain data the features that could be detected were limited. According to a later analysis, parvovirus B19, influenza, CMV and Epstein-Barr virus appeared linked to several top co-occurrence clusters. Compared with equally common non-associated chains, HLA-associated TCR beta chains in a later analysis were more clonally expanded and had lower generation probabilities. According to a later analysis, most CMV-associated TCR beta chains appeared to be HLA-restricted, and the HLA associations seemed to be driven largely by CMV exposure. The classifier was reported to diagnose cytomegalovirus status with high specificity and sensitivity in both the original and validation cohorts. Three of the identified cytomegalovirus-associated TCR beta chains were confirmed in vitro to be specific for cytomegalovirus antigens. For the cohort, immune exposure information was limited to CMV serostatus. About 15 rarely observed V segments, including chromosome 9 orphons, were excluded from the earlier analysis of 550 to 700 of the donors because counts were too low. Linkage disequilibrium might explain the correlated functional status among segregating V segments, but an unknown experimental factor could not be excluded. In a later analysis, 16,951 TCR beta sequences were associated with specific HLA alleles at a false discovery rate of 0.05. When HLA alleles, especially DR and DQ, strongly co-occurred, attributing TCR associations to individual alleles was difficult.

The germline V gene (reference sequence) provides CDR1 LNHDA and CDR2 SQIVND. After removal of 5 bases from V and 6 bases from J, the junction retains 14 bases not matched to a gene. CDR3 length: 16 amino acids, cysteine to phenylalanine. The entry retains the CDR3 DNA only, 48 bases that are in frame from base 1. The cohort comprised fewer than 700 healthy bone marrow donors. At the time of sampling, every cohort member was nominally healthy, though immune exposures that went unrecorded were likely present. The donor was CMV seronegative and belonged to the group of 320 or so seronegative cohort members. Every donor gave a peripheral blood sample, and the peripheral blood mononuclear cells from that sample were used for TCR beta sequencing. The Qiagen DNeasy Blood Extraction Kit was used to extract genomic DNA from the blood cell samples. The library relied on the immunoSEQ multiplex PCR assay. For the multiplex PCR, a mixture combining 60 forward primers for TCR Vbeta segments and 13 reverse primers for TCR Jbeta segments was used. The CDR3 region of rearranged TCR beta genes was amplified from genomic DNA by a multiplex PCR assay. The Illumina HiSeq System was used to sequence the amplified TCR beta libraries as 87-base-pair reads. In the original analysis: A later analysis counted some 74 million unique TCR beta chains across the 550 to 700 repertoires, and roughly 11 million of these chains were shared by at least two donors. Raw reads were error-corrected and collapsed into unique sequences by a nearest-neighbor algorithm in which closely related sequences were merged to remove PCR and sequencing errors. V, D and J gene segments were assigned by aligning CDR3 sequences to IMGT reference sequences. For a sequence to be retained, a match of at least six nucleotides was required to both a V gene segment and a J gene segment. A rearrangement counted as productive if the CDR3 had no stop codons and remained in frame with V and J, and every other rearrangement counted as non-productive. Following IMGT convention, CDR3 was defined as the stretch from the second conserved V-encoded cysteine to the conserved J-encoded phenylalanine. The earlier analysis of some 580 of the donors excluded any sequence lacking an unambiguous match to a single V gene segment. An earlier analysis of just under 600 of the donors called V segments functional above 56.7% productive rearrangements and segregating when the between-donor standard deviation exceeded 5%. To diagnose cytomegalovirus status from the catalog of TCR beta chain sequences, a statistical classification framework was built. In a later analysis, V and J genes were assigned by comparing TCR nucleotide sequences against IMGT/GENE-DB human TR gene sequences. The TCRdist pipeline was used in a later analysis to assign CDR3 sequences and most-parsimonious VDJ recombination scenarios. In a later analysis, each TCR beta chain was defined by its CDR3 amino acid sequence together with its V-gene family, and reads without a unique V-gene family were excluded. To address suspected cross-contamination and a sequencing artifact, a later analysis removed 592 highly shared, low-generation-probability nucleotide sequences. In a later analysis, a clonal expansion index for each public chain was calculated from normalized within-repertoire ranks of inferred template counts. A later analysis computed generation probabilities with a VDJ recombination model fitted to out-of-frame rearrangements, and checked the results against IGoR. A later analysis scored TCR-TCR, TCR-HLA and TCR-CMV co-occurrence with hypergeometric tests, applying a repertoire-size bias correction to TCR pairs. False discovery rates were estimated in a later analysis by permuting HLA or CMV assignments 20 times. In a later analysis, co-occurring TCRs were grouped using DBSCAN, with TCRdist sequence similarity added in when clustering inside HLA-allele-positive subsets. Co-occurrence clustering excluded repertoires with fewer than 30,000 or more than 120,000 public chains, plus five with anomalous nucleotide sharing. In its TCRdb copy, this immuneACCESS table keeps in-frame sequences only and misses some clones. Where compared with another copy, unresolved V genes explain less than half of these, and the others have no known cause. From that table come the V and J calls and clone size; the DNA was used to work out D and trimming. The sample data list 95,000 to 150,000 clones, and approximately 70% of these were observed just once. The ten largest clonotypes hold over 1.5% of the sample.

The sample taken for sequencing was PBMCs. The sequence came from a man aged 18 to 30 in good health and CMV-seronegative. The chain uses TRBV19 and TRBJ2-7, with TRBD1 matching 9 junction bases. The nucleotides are TGTGCCAGTAGTTCCGGGACAGGGAAGACTCTGAGCGAGCAGTACTTC. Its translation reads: CASSSGTGKTLSEQYF. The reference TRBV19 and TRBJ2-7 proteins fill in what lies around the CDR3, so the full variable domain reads DGGITQSPKYLFRKEGQNVTLSCEQNLNHDAMYWYRQDPGQGLRLIYYSQIVNDFQKGDIAEGYSVSREKKESFPLTVTSAQKNPTAFYLCASSSGTGKTLSEQYFGPGTRLTVT.